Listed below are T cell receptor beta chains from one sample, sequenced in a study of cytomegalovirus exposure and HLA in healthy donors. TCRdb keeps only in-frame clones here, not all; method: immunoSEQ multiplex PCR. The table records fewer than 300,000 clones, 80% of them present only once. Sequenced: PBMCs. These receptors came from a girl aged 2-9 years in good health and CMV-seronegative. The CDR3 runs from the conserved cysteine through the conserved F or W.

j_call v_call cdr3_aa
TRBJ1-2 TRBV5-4 CASSPGRGGGYGYTF
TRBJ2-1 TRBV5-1 CASSLRRTSGEQFF
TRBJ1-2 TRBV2 CASSENRGYGYTF
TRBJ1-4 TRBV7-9 CASSLGSRTGDEKLFF
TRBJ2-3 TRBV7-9 CASSLRLAESTDTQYF
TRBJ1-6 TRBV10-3 CAIKSSRGSYNSPLHF
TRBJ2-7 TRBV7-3 CASSSLGEQGARNSEQYF
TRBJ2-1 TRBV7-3 CASSFSSAPYNEQFF
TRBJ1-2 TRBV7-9 CASSLIFQNQGNGYTF
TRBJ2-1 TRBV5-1 CASMLAGEAYNEQFF
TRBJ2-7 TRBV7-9 CASSLTSGSSYEQYF
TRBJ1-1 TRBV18 CASSPPRAPRNTEAFF
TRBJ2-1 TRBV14 CASSQDRTSGYNEQFF
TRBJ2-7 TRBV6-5 CASSYSSSGKEQYF
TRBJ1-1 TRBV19 CASKIGGGNTEAFF
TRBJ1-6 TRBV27 CASSFQGGNSSPLHF
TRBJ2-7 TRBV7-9 CASSLSRGTGLYEQYF
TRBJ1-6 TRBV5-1 CASSNGGVRDSPLHF
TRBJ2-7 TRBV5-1 CASSWGTSGRAWHEQYF
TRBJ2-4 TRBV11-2 CASSFRGSEKNIQYF
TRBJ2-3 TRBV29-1 CSALSAAGPSTDTQYF
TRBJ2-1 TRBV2 CASNGGGDNEQFF
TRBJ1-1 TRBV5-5 CASSLEGLVEAFF
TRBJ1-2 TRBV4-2 CASSQVGWASDPYGYTF
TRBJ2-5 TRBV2 CASSLLGGPLQTQYF
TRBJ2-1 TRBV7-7 CASSLVFPAGGNNEQFF
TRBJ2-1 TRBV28 CASRLRRAGENEQFF
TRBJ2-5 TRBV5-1 CASSPGLAGGETQYF
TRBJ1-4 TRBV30 CAWSDNPWGTGNEKLFF
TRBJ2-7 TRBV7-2 CASSLGAGGPYEQYF
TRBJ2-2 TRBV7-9 CASSLYDTGELFF